This T cell receptor (beta chain) was identified in a study of blood T cell repertoires in COVID-19. Assay: immunoSEQ multiplex PCR; the TCRdb copy retains only in-frame clones and omits some. The sample records some 300,000 clones, more than 85% being singletons. The germline gives CDR1 SGHRS, CDR2 YFSETQ. CDR3 length: 14 residues. V was cut by 2 bases and J by 4 bases, with 9 bases left in between. Enrolled through a virtual design, the participants were between roughly 18 and 100 years of age and came from around 25 US areas. Clinical histories supplied by participants themselves formed the basis of cohort assignment.

The chain joins TRBV5-1 to TRBJ2-2, with D possibly matching TRBD1 (5 bases). Sequences were obtained from PBMCs or T cells enriched from blood (not recorded which). This receptor was taken from a woman aged 30 to 39 who had been exposed to COVID-19. CDR3 region: CASSFQGTTGELFF. CDR3 DNA sequence: TGCGCCAGCAGCTTCCAGGGTACCACCGGGGAGCTGTTTTTT.